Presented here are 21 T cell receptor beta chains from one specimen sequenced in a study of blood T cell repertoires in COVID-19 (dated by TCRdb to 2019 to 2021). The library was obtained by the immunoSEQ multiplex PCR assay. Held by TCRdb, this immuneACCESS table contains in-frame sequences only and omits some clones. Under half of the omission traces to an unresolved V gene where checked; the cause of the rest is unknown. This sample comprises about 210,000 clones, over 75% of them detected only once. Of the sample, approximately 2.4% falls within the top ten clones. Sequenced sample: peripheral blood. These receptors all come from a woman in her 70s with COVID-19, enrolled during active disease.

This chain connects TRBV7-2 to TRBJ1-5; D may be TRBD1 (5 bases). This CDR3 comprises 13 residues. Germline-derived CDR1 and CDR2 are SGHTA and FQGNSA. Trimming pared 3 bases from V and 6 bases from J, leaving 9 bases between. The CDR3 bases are TGTGCCAGCAGCTTTGGTCAGGGTCAGCCCCAGCATTTT. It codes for CASSFGQGQPQHF.

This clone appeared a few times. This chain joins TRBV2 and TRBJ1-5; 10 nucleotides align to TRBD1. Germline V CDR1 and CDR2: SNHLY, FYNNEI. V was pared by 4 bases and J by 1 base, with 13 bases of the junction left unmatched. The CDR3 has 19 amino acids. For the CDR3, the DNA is TGTGCCAGCAGTGGAGGATCGGGACAGGGGTCAATGAGCAATCAGCCCCAGCATTTT. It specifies CASSGGSGQGSMSNQPQHF.

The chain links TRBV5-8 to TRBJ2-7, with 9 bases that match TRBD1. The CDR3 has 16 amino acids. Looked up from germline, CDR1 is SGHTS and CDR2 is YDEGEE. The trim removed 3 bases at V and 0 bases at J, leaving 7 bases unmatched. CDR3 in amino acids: CASSSGTGRISYEQYF. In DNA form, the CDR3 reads TGTGCCAGCAGCTCCGGGACAGGGCGAATCTCCTACGAGCAGTACTTC.

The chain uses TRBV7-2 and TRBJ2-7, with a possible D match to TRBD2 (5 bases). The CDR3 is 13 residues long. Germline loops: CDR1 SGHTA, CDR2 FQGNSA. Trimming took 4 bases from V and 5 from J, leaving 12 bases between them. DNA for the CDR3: TGTGCCAGCAGCTCTTCCCGGGGTCACGAGCAGTACTTC. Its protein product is CASSSSRGHEQYF.

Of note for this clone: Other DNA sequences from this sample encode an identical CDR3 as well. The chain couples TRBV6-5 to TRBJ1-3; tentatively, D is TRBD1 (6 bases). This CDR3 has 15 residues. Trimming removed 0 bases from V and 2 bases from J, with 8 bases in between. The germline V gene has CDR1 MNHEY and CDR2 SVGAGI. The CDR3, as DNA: TGTGCCAGCAGTTACTCTGCAGGGGCTGGAAACACCATATATTTT. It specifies CASSYSAGAGNTIYF.

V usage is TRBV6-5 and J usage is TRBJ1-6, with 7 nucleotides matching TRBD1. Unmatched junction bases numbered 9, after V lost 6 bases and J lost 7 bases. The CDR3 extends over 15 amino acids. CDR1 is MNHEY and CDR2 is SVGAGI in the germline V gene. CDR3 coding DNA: TGTGCCAGCAGGAAAACCGGGACAGCCAATTCACCCCTCCACTTT. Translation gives CASRKTGTANSPLHF.

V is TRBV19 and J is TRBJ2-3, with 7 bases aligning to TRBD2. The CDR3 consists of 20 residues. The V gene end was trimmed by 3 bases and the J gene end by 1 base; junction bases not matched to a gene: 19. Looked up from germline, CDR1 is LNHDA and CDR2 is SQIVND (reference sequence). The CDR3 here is CASSMGGRVGFSHGTDTQYF. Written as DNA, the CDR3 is TGTGCCAGTAGTATGGGAGGGAGGGTAGGGTTCTCGCACGGCACAGATACGCAGTATTTT.

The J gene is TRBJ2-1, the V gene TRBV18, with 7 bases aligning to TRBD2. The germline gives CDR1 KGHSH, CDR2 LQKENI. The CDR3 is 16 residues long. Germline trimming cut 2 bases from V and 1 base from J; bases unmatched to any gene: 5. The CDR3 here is CASSPYAAGSYNEQFF. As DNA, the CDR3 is TGTGCCAGCTCACCATACGCAGCGGGATCCTACAATGAGCAGTTCTTC.

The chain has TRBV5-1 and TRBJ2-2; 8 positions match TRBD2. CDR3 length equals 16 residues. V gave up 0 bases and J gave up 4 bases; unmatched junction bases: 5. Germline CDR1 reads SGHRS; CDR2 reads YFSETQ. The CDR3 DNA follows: TGCGCCAGCAGCTTGGGAAGCGGGAGCTCCACCGGGGAGCTGTTTTTT. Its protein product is CASSLGSGSSTGELFF.

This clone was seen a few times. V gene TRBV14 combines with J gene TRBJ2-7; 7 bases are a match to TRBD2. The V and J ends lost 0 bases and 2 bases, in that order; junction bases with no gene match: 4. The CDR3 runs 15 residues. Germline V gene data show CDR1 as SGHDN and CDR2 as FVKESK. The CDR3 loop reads CASSQDTSGTYEQYF. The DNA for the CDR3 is TGTGCCAGCAGCCAAGATACGAGCGGGACCTACGAGCAGTACTTC.

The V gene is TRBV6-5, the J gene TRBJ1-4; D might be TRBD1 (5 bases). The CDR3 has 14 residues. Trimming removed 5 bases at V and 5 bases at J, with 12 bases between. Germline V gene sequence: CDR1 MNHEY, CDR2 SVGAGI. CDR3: CASSRRKGNEKLFF. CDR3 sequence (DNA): TGTGCCAGCAGTCGACGGAAGGGGAATGAAAAACTGTTTTTT.

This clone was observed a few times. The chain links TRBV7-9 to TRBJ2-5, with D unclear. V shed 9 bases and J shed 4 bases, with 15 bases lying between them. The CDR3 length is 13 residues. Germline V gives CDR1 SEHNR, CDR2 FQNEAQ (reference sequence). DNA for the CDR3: TGTGCCAGTAACAGTCGTTCACTAGAGACCCAGTACTTC. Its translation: CASNSRSLETQYF.

The CDR3 is CASSEYSLVDGYTF. CDR3 DNA sequence: TGTGCCAGCAGTGAATATAGCCTGGTGGATGGCTACACCTTC. This rearrangement joins TRBV25-1 to TRBJ1-2; no definite D call. Trimming took off 0 bases at V and 6 bases at J, with 11 bases between the two ends. Germline CDR1 MGHDK, CDR2 SYGVNS. This CDR3 contains 14 residues.

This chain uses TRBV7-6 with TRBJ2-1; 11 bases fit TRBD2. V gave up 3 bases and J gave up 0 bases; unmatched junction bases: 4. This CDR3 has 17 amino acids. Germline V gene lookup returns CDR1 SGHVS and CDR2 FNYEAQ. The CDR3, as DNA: TGTGCCAGCAGCTTGCCTACTAGCGGGAGCTCCTACAATGAGCAGTTCTTC. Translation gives CASSLPTSGSSYNEQFF.

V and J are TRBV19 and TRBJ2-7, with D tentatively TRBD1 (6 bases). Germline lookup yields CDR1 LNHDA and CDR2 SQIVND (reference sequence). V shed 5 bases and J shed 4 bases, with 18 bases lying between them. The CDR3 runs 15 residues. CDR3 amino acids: CASSPYLTQGYEQYF. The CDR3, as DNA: TGTGCCAGTAGTCCCTACCTTACCCAGGGGTACGAGCAGTACTTC.

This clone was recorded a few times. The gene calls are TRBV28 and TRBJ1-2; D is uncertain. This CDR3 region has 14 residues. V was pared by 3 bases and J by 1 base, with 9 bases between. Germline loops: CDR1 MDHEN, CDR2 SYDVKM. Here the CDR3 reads CASSFPGDNYGYTF. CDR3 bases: TGTGCCAGCAGTTTCCCGGGAGATAACTATGGCTACACCTTC.

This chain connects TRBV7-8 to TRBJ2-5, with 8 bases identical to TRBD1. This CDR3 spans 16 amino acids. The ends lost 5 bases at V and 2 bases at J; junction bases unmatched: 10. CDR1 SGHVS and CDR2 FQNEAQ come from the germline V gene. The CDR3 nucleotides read TGTGCCAGCAGCGCCGGACAGGGCGTAATACAAGAGACCCAGTACTTC. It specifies CASSAGQGVIQETQYF.

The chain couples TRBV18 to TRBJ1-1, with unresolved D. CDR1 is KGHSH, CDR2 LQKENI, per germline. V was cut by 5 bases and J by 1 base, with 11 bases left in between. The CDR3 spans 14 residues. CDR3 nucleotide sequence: TGTGCCAGCTCATCGAGCGCGGGGAACACTGAAGCTTTCTTT. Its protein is CASSSSAGNTEAFF.

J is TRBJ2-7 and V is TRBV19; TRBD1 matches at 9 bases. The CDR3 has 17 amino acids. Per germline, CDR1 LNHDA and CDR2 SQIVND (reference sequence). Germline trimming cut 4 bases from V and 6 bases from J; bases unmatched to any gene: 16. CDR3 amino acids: CASSNSLRDRAGGEQYF. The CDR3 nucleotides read TGTGCCAGTAGTAACTCACTCCGGGACAGGGCCGGTGGCGAGCAGTACTTC. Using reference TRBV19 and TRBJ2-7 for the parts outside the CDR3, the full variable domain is DGGITQSPKYLFRKEGQNVTLSCEQNLNHDAMYWYRQDPGQGLRLIYYSQIVNDFQKGDIAEGYSVSREKKESFPLTVTSAQKNPTAFYLCASSNSLRDRAGGEQYFGPGTRLTVT.

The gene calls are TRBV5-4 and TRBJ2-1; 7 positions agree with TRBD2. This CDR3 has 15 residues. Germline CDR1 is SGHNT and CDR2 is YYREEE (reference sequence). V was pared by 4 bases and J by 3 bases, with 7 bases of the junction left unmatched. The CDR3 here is CASSVGLVDYNEQFF. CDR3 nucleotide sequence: TGTGCCAGCAGCGTAGGACTAGTCGACTACAATGAGCAGTTCTTC.

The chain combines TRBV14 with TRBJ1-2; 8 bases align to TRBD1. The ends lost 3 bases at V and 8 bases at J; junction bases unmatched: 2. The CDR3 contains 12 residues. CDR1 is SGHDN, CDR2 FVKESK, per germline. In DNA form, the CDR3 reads TGTGCCAGCAGCCAGAGGACAGGGGGCTACACCTTC. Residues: CASSQRTGGYTF.